The rows below give T cell receptor beta chains drawn from one sample of a study of blood T cell repertoires in COVID-19. TCRdb's table, derived via immunoSEQ multiplex PCR, lists solely in-frame clones and lacks some. This sample has under 250,000 clones, with approximately 87% found just once. Input material: peripheral blood. The receptors stem from a woman in her seventies with active or convalescent COVID-19. CDR3s include the opening cysteine and the closing phenylalanine or tryptophan. D genes are given only for firm matches. Clone size is stated in some rows and not others, as once, few, many or a class when expanded.

d_call: TRBD2
j_call: TRBJ2-7
clone_size: NA
v_call: TRBV28
cdr3_nt: TGTGCCACCCACATTCTTAGCGGGGCGGCGGGCGAGCAGTACTTC
cdr3_aa: CATHILSGAAGEQYF

d_call: TRBD2
j_call: TRBJ2-3
clone_size: NA
v_call: TRBV3-1/TRBV3-2
cdr3_nt: TGTGCCAGCAGCCAAGATAAGGCTAGCGGGGGGCCGCAGTATTTT
cdr3_aa: CASSQDKASGGPQYF

d_call: TRBD2
j_call: TRBJ2-7
clone_size: NA
v_call: TRBV9
cdr3_nt: TGTGCCAGCAGCCTCCGGACTAGCGGGAGGGCCTTACAGAGTGGGCCCTACGAGCAGTACTTC
cdr3_aa: CASSLRTSGRALQSGPYEQYF

d_call: TRBD2
j_call: TRBJ2-5
clone_size: NA
v_call: TRBV3-1/TRBV3-2
cdr3_nt: TGTGCCAGCAGCCAAGCCGGGACTAGCGGAGAGACCCAGTACTTC
cdr3_aa: CASSQAGTSGETQYF

d_call: TRBD2
j_call: TRBJ2-7
clone_size: once
v_call: TRBV11-2
cdr3_nt: TGTGCCAGCAGCTTGTTAGCGGGAGTTTACGAGCAGTACTTC
cdr3_aa: CASSLLAGVYEQYF

d_call: NA
j_call: TRBJ2-1
clone_size: NA
v_call: TRBV5-4
cdr3_nt: TGTGCCAGCAGCTTGGATCAGGGGCGCCTAAATGAGCAGTTCTTC
cdr3_aa: CASSLDQGRLNEQFF

d_call: NA
j_call: TRBJ2-2
clone_size: NA
v_call: TRBV12-3/TRBV12-4
cdr3_nt: TGTGCCAGCAGTTTGGGAGATACCGGGGAGCTGTTTTTT
cdr3_aa: CASSLGDTGELFF

d_call: NA
j_call: TRBJ1-1
clone_size: NA
v_call: TRBV5-8
cdr3_nt: TGTGCCAGCAGCTTGAGGCAGGGGAGCAAACGGAGCACTGAAGCTTTCTTT
cdr3_aa: CASSLRQGSKRSTEAFF

d_call: TRBD1
j_call: TRBJ1-2
clone_size: NA
v_call: TRBV6-5
cdr3_nt: TGTGCCAGCAGTTACGAGGGACAGGGGGCCCGCTACACCTTC
cdr3_aa: CASSYEGQGARYTF

d_call: NA
j_call: TRBJ2-1
clone_size: once
v_call: TRBV5-1
cdr3_nt: TGCGCCAGCCATTCCCAGGGTCCGGGCGATGAGCAGTTCTTC
cdr3_aa: CASHSQGPGDEQFF

d_call: TRBD1
j_call: TRBJ1-2
clone_size: NA
v_call: TRBV7-2
cdr3_nt: TGTGCCAGCAGCCATGACAGGGCTAGCTATGGCTACACCTTC
cdr3_aa: CASSHDRASYGYTF

d_call: TRBD1
j_call: TRBJ1-2
clone_size: NA
v_call: TRBV3-1/TRBV3-2
cdr3_nt: TGTGCCAGCAGCTACGGGACAGGGGGCTATGGCTACACCTTC
cdr3_aa: CASSYGTGGYGYTF

d_call: TRBD1
j_call: TRBJ1-6
clone_size: NA
v_call: TRBV6-5
cdr3_nt: TGTGCCAGCAGGCGACAGGGCCCGAATTCACCCCTCCACTTT
cdr3_aa: CASRRQGPNSPLHF

d_call: NA
j_call: TRBJ2-7
clone_size: NA
v_call: TRBV29-1
cdr3_nt: TGCAGCGTTGGGACACCTGGCTACGAGCAGTACTTC
cdr3_aa: CSVGTPGYEQYF

d_call: NA
j_call: TRBJ2-7
clone_size: NA
v_call: TRBV4-1
cdr3_nt: TGCGCCAGCAGCCAAGTCTTAAGTCCAGTCTCCTACGAGCAGTACTTC
cdr3_aa: CASSQVLSPVSYEQYF

d_call: TRBD1
j_call: TRBJ1-6
clone_size: few
v_call: TRBV3-1/TRBV3-2
cdr3_nt: TGTGCAGCCGGGACAGGAGGTTCACCCCTCCACTTT
cdr3_aa: CAAGTGGSPLHF

d_call: TRBD2
j_call: TRBJ2-1
clone_size: NA
v_call: TRBV3-1/TRBV3-2
cdr3_nt: TGTGCCAGCAACGGGGGAGGGAATGATGAGCAGTTCTTC
cdr3_aa: CASNGGGNDEQFF

d_call: NA
j_call: TRBJ1-1
clone_size: NA
v_call: TRBV6-5
cdr3_nt: TGTGCCAGCAGTTTTAATGTTCTCAGAGAGGGAGAAGCTTTCTTT
cdr3_aa: CASSFNVLREGEAFF

d_call: TRBD2
j_call: TRBJ2-1
clone_size: NA
v_call: TRBV10-1
cdr3_nt: TGCGCCAGCAGTGTTGGAACTAGCGGGTACAATGAGCAGTTCTTC
cdr3_aa: CASSVGTSGYNEQFF

d_call: NA
j_call: TRBJ2-2
clone_size: NA
v_call: TRBV30
cdr3_nt: TGTGCCTGGAGGCCCTGGGGCGGTAACACCGGGGAGCTGTTTTTT
cdr3_aa: CAWRPWGGNTGELFF

d_call: TRBD2
j_call: TRBJ2-1
clone_size: once
v_call: TRBV2
cdr3_nt: TGTGCCAGCAGTGGGAGGACTAGCGGGAGGTCCAATGAGCAGTTCTTC
cdr3_aa: CASSGRTSGRSNEQFF

d_call: NA
j_call: TRBJ2-7
clone_size: NA
v_call: TRBV28
cdr3_nt: TGTGCCAGCAGCAATCCCGGACAATACGAGCAGTACTTC
cdr3_aa: CASSNPGQYEQYF

d_call: TRBD2
j_call: TRBJ2-3
clone_size: once
v_call: TRBV5-4
cdr3_nt: TGTGCCAGCAGCTTGGGTAGCGGGAGGGCCGCGACAGATACGCAGTATTTT
cdr3_aa: CASSLGSGRAATDTQYF

d_call: NA
j_call: TRBJ1-6
clone_size: NA
v_call: TRBV30
cdr3_nt: TGTGCCTGGAGCAGGGGACGGAATAATTCACCCCTCCACTTT
cdr3_aa: CAWSRGRNNSPLHF

d_call: NA
j_call: TRBJ2-5
clone_size: NA
v_call: TRBV5-4
cdr3_nt: TGTGCCAGCAGCTTATATGTAGCGGAGGAGACCCAGTACTTC
cdr3_aa: CASSLYVAEETQYF

d_call: NA
j_call: TRBJ1-2
clone_size: NA
v_call: TRBV7-2
cdr3_nt: TGTGCCAGCAGCTTAGGCCCGGGTTGGGAGTATGGCTACACCTTC
cdr3_aa: CASSLGPGWEYGYTF

d_call: TRBD1
j_call: TRBJ2-7
clone_size: NA
v_call: TRBV10-3
cdr3_nt: TGTGCCATCAGTGAATCCCGGGACAGACCCTACGAGCAGTACTTC
cdr3_aa: CAISESRDRPYEQYF

d_call: NA
j_call: TRBJ2-6
clone_size: once
v_call: TRBV28
cdr3_nt: TGTGCCAGCCGCCAGACTGGGGCCAACGTCCTGACTTTC
cdr3_aa: CASRQTGANVLTF

d_call: TRBD2
j_call: TRBJ2-1
clone_size: NA
v_call: TRBV7-9
cdr3_nt: TGTGCCAGCAGCTTAGGTCTAGCGGGAGGCGGGAATGAGCAGTTCTTC
cdr3_aa: CASSLGLAGGGNEQFF

d_call: TRBD1
j_call: TRBJ2-1
clone_size: NA
v_call: TRBV6-2/TRBV6-3
cdr3_nt: TGTGCCAGCAGTACGACAGGGTTCAATGAGCAGTTCTTC
cdr3_aa: CASSTTGFNEQFF

d_call: NA
j_call: TRBJ2-3
clone_size: NA
v_call: TRBV18
cdr3_nt: TGTGCCAGCTCACCCCCGACAGTAGCAGATACGCAGTATTTT
cdr3_aa: CASSPPTVADTQYF

d_call: TRBD2
j_call: TRBJ2-1
clone_size: once
v_call: TRBV9
cdr3_nt: TGTGCCAGCAGCCCTTCTAGCGGAGCCTACAATGAGCAGTTCTTC
cdr3_aa: CASSPSSGAYNEQFF

d_call: TRBD2
j_call: TRBJ2-7
clone_size: NA
v_call: TRBV3-1/TRBV3-2
cdr3_nt: TGTGCCAGCAGCCAAAGACTAGCCCCCTACGAGCAGTACTTC
cdr3_aa: CASSQRLAPYEQYF

d_call: NA
j_call: TRBJ1-4
clone_size: NA
v_call: TRBV7-9
cdr3_nt: TGTGCCAGCAGCTTAGCGATGGGCAGGGCTCGAGAAAAACTGTTTTTT
cdr3_aa: CASSLAMGRAREKLFF

d_call: TRBD2
j_call: TRBJ2-7
clone_size: NA
v_call: TRBV3-1/TRBV3-2
cdr3_nt: TGTGCCAGCAGCTCCAGCGGGGGAAGGCAGTACTTC
cdr3_aa: CASSSSGGRQYF

d_call: NA
j_call: TRBJ1-1
clone_size: NA
v_call: TRBV5-1
cdr3_nt: TGCGCCAGCAGCTTCCCGACAGGAAACACTGAAGCTTTCTTT
cdr3_aa: CASSFPTGNTEAFF

d_call: TRBD1
j_call: TRBJ1-2
clone_size: few
v_call: TRBV19
cdr3_nt: TGTGCCAGTAGTATGAGGACAGGGAGAGGCTACACCTTC
cdr3_aa: CASSMRTGRGYTF

d_call: NA
j_call: TRBJ1-2
clone_size: NA
v_call: TRBV18
cdr3_nt: TGTGCCAGCTCACAGGACAGTTGGGGTGGCTACACCTTC
cdr3_aa: CASSQDSWGGYTF

d_call: NA
j_call: TRBJ2-5
clone_size: NA
v_call: TRBV19
cdr3_nt: TGTGCCAGTAGTAAGCGGAACCAAGAGACCCAGTACTTC
cdr3_aa: CASSKRNQETQYF

d_call: TRBD1
j_call: TRBJ2-7
clone_size: NA
v_call: TRBV11-3
cdr3_nt: TGTGCCAGCAGTTTACAGACAGGGGGAGCCTACGAGCAGTACTTC
cdr3_aa: CASSLQTGGAYEQYF

d_call: NA
j_call: TRBJ2-5
clone_size: NA
v_call: TRBV24-1
cdr3_nt: TGTGCCACCAGTGATTTCGGGTCCCAAGAGACCCAGTACTTC
cdr3_aa: CATSDFGSQETQYF

d_call: NA
j_call: TRBJ2-7
clone_size: once
v_call: TRBV19
cdr3_nt: TGTGCCAGTAGTTTTACGGGAGAGGACGAGCAGTACTTC
cdr3_aa: CASSFTGEDEQYF

d_call: TRBD2
j_call: TRBJ2-2
clone_size: once
v_call: TRBV30
cdr3_nt: TGTGCCTGGAACCGGGGCGCATCTAGCGGGAGTCTAACCGGGGAGCTGTTTTTT
cdr3_aa: CAWNRGASSGSLTGELFF

d_call: NA
j_call: TRBJ2-6
clone_size: few
v_call: TRBV12-3/TRBV12-4
cdr3_nt: TGTGCCAGCATCCCACTAGGGGCCAACGTCCTGACTTTC
cdr3_aa: CASIPLGANVLTF

d_call: NA
j_call: TRBJ1-4
clone_size: NA
v_call: TRBV30
cdr3_nt: TGTGCCTGGAGTGTAGGCGGCAGGGCAAATGAAAAACTGTTTTTT
cdr3_aa: CAWSVGGRANEKLFF

d_call: NA
j_call: TRBJ2-5
clone_size: NA
v_call: TRBV5-4
cdr3_nt: TGTGCCAGCAGCTTGGGGGGTTCCCGGGGGCAAGAGACCCAGTACTTC
cdr3_aa: CASSLGGSRGQETQYF

d_call: NA
j_call: TRBJ2-7
clone_size: NA
v_call: TRBV28
cdr3_nt: TGTGCCAGCAGCCTATACAGGGACGAGCAGTACTTC
cdr3_aa: CASSLYRDEQYF

d_call: TRBD2
j_call: TRBJ2-3
clone_size: NA
v_call: TRBV28
cdr3_nt: TGTGCCAGCAGTTCCGACGGCCGACTAGCGGGAGGGGCAACAGATACGCAGTATTTT
cdr3_aa: CASSSDGRLAGGATDTQYF

d_call: TRBD1
j_call: TRBJ1-1
clone_size: NA
v_call: TRBV19
cdr3_nt: TGTGCCAGTAGTATAGGGACAGGGAGCTGGACTGAAGCTTTCTTT
cdr3_aa: CASSIGTGSWTEAFF

d_call: TRBD2
j_call: TRBJ2-3
clone_size: NA
v_call: TRBV29-1
cdr3_nt: TGCAGCGTTGTACTAGCGGGATCAAATACGCAGTATTTT
cdr3_aa: CSVVLAGSNTQYF

d_call: TRBD1
j_call: TRBJ1-5
clone_size: NA
v_call: TRBV5-1
cdr3_nt: TGCGCCAGCAGCTTGGGACAGGGTGGGCAGCCCCAGCATTTT
cdr3_aa: CASSLGQGGQPQHF

d_call: TRBD1
j_call: TRBJ1-2
clone_size: NA
v_call: TRBV24-1
cdr3_nt: TGTGCCACCAGTGATGGCCGGACAGGGGGGTCTTATGGCTACACCTTC
cdr3_aa: CATSDGRTGGSYGYTF